The present T cell receptor (beta chain) was sequenced within a study of T cell clonality in common variable immunodeficiency. Study-wide findings and caveats: Common variable immunodeficiency TCR beta sequences reportedly had fewer deletions and N-nucleotide insertions.

This clone was seen repeatedly, ten times or more. No antigen is known for it. Coverage ceases 3 residues before the CDR3 finishes, and the germline J gene fills in the end. This CDR3 has 12 amino acids. Between the trimmed V and J ends, which lost 1 base and 3 bases, there was a span of 2 bases. Germline values: CDR1 LNHDA, CDR2 SQIVND (reference sequence). Blood samples were heparinized, about 4.5 to 9 ml per donor. Measured with immunoSEQ multiplex PCR; TCRdb has only the in-frame clones, and not every one. The repertoire shows more than 25,000 clones, none seen only once; the top ten take 4%. The sequencing input was peripheral blood mononuclear cells. The chain links TRBV19 to TRBJ2-3; D is uncertain. This sequence originates from a human donor with common variable immunodeficiency. The part of the CDR3 DNA that was read is TGTGCCAGTAGTATAGCTACAGATACG. Its protein is CASSIATDT. The full-length CDR3 reads as CASSIATDTQYF.